This TCR beta chain was identified in a study of T cells in tumors after PD-1 blockade. At the level of the study: Prior checkpoint blockade, systemic immunosuppressant use, or anti-cancer therapy within 4 weeks excluded patients. Some patients also took daily vismodegib 150 mg during anti-PD-1 treatment. Regarding the study as a whole: Some novel exhausted tumor clones appeared in pre-treatment blood, suggesting peripheral recruitment.

The table came from immunoSEQ multiplex PCR; TCRdb's copy has only in-frame clones and leaves some out. Seen here are 45,000 or so clones, approximately 79% observed once, and the top ten hold around 9.3%. This clone showed up just once. Its antigen is not identified. Source: PBMCs, taken before anti-PD-1 therapy. The receptor's source is a human donor with advanced basal cell or squamous cell carcinoma (not recorded which).

The CDR3 DNA sequence: TGTGCCAGCAGCCAACTGTCTAGCGGGGGGCAGTTCTTC. Its protein product is CASSQLSSGGQFF. This chain joins TRBV3-1 (or the pseudogene TRBV3-2) and TRBJ2-1; 10 positions match TRBD2. Germline V gives CDR1 LGHDT, CDR2 YNNKEL (reference sequence). This CDR3 has 13 residues. The J segment lost 12 bases and the V segment lost 2 bases, leaving 4 bases of the junction unmatched.